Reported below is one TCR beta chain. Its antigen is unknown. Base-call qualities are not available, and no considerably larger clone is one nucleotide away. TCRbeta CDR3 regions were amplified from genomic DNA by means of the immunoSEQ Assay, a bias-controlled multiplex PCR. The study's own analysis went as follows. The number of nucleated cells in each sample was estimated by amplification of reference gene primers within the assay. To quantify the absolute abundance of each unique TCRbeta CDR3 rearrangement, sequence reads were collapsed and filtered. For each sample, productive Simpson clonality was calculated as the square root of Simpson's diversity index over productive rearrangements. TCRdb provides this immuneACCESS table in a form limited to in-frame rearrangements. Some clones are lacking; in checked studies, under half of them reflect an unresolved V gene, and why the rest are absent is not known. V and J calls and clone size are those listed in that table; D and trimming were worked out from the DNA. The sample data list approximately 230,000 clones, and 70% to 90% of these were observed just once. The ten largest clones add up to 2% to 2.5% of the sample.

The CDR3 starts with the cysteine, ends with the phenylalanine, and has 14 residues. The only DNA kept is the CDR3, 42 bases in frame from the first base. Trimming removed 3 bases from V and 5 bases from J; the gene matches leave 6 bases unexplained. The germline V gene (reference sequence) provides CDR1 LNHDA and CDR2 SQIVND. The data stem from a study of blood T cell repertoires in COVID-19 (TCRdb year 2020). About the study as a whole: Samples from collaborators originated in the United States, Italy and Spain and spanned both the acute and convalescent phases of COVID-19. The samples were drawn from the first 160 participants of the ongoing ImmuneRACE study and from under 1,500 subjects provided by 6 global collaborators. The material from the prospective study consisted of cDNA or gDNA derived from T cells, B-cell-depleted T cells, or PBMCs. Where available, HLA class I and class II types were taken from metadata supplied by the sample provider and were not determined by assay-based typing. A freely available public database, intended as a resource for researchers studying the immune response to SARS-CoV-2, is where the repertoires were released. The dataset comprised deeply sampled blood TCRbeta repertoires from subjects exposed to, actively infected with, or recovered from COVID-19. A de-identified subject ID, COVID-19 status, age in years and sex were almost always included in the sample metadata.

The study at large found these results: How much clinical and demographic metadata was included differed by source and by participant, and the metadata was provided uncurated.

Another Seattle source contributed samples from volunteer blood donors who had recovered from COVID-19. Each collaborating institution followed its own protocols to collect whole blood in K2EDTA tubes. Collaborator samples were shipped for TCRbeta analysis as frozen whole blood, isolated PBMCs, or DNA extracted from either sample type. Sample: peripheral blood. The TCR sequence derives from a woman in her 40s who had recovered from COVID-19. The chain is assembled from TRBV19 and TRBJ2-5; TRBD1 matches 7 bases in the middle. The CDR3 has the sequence CASSIRGNGETQYF. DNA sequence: TGTGCCAGTAGTATCAGGGGGAATGGGGAGACCCAGTACTTC.